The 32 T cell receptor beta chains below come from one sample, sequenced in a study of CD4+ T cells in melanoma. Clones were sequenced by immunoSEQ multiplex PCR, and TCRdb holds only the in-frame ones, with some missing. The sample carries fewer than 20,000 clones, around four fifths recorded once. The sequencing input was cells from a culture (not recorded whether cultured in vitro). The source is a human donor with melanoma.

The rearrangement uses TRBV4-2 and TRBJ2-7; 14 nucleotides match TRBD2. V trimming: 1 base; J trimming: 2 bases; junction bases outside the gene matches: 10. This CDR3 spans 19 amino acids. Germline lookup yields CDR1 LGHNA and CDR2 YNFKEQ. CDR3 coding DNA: TGTGCCAGCAGCCAAGCCTCGACTAGCGGGGGGGCGGTGCCCTACGAGCAGTACTTC. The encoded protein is CASSQASTSGGAVPYEQYF.

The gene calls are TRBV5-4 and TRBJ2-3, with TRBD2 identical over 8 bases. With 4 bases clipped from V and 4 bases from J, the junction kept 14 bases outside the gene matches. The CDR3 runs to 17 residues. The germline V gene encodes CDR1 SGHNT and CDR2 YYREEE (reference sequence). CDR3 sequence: CASSGKVAGSLPDTQYF. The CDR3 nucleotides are TGTGCCAGCAGCGGAAAGGTAGCGGGGTCCCTCCCAGATACGCAGTATTTT. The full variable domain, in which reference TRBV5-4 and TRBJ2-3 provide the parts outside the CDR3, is ETGVTQSPTHLIKTRGQQVTLRCSSQSGHNTVSWYQQALGQGPQFIFQYYREEENGRGNFPPRFSGLQFPNYSSELNVNALELDDSALYLCASSGKVAGSLPDTQYFGPGTRLTVL.

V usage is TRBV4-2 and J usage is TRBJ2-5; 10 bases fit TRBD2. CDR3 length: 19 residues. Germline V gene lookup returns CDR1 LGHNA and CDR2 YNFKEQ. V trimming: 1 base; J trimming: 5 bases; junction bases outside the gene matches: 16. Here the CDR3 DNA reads TGTGCCAGCAGCCAAGGCCCCTTTGGGTTAGCGGGGGGACCGGAGACCCAGTACTTC. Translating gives CASSQGPFGLAGGPETQYF.

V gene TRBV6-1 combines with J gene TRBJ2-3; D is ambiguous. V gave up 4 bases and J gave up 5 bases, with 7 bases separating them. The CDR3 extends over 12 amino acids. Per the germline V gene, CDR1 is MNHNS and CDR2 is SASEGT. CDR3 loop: CASSAYIDTQYF. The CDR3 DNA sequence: TGTGCCAGCAGTGCCTACATAGATACGCAGTATTTT.

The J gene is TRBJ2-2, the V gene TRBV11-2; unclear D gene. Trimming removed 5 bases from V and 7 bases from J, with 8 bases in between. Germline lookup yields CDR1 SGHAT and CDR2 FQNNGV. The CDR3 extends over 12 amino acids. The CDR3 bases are TGTGCCAGCAGCCCTTGGGGCGGGGAGCTGTTTTTT. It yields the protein CASSPWGGELFF.

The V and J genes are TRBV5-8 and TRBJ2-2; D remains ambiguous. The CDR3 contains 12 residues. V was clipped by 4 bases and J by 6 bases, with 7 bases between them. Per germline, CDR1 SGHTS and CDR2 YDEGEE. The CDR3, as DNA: TGTGCCAGCAGCACCTGGGCCGGGGAGCTGTTTTTT. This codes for CASSTWAGELFF.

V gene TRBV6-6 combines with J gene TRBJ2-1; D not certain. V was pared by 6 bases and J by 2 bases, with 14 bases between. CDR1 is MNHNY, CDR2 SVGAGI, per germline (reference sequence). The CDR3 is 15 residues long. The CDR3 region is CASRNGPQAYNEQFF. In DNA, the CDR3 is TGTGCCAGCAGAAATGGACCCCAAGCCTACAATGAGCAGTTCTTC.

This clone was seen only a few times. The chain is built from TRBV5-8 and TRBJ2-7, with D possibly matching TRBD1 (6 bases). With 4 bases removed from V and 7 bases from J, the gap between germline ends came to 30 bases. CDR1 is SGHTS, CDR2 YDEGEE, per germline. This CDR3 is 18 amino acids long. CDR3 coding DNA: TGTGCCAGCAGCCGTGCTGTTGGTGGAACAGGGACGGAAGGGGAGCAGTACTTC. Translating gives CASSRAVGGTGTEGEQYF.

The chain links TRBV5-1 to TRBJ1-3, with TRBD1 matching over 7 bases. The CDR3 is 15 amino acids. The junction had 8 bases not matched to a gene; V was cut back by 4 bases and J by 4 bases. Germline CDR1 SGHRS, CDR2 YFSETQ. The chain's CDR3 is CASSVTGESGNTIYF. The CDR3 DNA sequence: TGCGCCAGCAGCGTCACAGGGGAATCGGGAAACACCATATATTTT.

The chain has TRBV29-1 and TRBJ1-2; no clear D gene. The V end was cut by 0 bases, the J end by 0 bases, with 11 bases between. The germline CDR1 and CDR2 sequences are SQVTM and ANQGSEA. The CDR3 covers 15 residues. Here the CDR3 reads CSVEDQRRTNYGYTF. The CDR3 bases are TGCAGCGTTGAAGATCAACGGCGGACTAACTATGGCTACACCTTC.

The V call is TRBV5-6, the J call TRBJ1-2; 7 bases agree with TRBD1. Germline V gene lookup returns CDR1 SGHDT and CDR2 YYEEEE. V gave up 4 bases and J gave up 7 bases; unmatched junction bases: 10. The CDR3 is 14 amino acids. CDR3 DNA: TGTGCCAGCAGCCCCGGGACAGCGGTTGGTGGCTACACCTTC. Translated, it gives CASSPGTAVGGYTF.

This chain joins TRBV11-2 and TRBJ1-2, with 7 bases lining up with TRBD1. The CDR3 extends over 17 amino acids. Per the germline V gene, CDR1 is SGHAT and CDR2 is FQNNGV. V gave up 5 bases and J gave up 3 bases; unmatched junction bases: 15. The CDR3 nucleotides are TGTGCCAGCAGCAAAGTTACGACAGGGTGGGCGGACTATGGCTACACCTTC. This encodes CASSKVTTGWADYGYTF.

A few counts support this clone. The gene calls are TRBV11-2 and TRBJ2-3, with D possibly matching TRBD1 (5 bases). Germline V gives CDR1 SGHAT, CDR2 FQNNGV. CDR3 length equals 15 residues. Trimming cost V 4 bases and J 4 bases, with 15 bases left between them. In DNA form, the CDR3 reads TGTGCCAGCAGCTCCTTCAAGGGGCCGGCAGATACGCAGTATTTT. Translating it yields CASSSFKGPADTQYF.

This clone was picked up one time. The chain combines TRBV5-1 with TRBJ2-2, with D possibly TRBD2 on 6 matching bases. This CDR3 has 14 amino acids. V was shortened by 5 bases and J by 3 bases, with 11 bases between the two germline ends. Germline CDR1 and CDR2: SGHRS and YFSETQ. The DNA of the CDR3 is TGCGCCAGCAGTACGGGGGACCACACCGGGGAGCTGTTTTTT. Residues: CASSTGDHTGELFF. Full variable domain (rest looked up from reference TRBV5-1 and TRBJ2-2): KAGVTQTPRYLIKTRGQQVTLSCSPISGHRSVSWYQQTPGQGLQFLFEYFSETQRNKGNFPGRFSGRQFSNSRSEMNVSTLELGDSALYLCASSTGDHTGELFFGEGSRLTVL.

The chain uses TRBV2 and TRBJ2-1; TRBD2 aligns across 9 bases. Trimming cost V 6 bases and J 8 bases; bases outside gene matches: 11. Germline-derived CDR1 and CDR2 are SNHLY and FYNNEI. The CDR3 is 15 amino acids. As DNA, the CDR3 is TGTGCCAGCAGACCCACAGGACTAGCGTTCGATGAGCAGTTCTTC. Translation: CASRPTGLAFDEQFF.

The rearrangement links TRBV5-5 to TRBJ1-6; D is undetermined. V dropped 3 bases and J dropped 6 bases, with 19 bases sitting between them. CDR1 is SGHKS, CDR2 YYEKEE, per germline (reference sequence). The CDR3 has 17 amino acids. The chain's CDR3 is CASSSLAGILSNSPLHF. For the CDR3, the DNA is TGTGCCAGCAGCTCCTTGGCAGGCATACTTTCTAATTCACCCCTCCACTTT.

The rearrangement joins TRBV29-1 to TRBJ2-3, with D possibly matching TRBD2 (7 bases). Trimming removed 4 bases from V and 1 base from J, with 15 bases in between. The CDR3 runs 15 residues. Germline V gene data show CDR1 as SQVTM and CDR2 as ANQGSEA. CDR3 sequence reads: CSVALGRGGTDTQYF. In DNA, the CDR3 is TGCAGCGTTGCCCTGGGGAGGGGGGGCACAGATACGCAGTATTTT.

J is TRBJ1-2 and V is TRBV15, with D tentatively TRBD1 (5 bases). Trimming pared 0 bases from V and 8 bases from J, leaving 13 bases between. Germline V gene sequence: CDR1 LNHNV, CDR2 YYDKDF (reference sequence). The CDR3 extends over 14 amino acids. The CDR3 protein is CATSRDGGREGYTF. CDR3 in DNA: TGTGCCACCAGCAGAGATGGCGGCAGGGAAGGCTACACCTTC. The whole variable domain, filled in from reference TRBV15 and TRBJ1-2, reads DAMVIQNPRYQVTQFGKPVTLSCSQTLNHNVMYWYQQKSSQAPKLLFHYYDKDFNNEADTPDNFQSRRPNTSFCFLDIRSPGLGDTAMYLCATSRDGGREGYTFGSGTRLTVV.

Here the CDR3 reads CASSGTLDSEQYF. In nucleotides, the CDR3 is TGTGCCAGCAGTGGGACCCTTGATAGTGAGCAGTACTTC. The rearrangement links TRBV6-1 to TRBJ2-7; the D is unclear. The CDR3 is 13 amino acids. Trimming removed 4 bases at V and 7 bases at J, with 14 bases between. Germline-derived CDR1 and CDR2 are MNHNS and SASEGT.

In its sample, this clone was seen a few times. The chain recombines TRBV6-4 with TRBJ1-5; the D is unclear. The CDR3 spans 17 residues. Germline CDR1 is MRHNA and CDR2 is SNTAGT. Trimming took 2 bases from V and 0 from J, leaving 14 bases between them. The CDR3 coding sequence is TGTGCCAGCAGTGACCAATACAAGGTCGATAGCAATCAGCCCCAGCATTTT. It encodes CASSDQYKVDSNQPQHF.

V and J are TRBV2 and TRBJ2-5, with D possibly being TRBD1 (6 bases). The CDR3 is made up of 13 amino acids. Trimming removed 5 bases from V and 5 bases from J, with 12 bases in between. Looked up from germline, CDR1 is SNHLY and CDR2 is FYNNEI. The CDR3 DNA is TGTGCCAGCAGTCCTCAGGGGTGGGAGACCCAGTACTTC. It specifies CASSPQGWETQYF.

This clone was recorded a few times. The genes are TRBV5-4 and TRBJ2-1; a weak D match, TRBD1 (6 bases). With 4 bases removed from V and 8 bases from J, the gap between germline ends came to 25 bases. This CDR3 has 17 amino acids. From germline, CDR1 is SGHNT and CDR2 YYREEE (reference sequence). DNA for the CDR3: TGTGCCAGCAGCCCTCGGGTGGTGGGGACAAAACGCGATGAGCAGTTCTTC. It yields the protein CASSPRVVGTKRDEQFF.

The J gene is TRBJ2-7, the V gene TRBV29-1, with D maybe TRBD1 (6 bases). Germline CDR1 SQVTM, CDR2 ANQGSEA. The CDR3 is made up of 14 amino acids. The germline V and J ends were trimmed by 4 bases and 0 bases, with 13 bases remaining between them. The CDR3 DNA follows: TGCAGCGTTGGATTGGACAGAAACTCCTACGAGCAGTACTTC. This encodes CSVGLDRNSYEQYF.

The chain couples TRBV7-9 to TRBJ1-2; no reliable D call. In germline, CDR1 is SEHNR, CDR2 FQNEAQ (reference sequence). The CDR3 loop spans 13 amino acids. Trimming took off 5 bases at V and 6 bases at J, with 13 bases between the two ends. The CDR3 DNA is TGTGCCAGCAGCGAAACGGAGAGAAATGGCTACACCTTC. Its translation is CASSETERNGYTF.

CDR3 coding DNA: TGTGCCAGCAGTGGGACACCGAAAGCTTTCTTT. This gives the protein CASSGTPKAFF. The chain links TRBV2 to TRBJ1-1; weak D call: TRBD1 (5 bases). The CDR3 totals 11 residues. V lost 4 bases to trimming and J lost 9 bases, with 9 bases between them. The germline CDR1 and CDR2 sequences are SNHLY and FYNNEI.

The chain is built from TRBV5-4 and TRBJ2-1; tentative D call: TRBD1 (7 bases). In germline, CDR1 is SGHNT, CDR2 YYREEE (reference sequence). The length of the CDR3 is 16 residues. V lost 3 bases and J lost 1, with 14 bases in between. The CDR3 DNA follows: TGTGCCAGCAGCTCAGGCGGGACAGAGTCCTACAATGAGCAGTTCTTC. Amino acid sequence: CASSSGGTESYNEQFF.

CDR3 sequence: CASSPTGGGEQFF. The CDR3 DNA reads TGTGCCAGCTCACCGACAGGGGGCGGCGAGCAGTTCTTC. The J gene is TRBJ2-1, the V gene TRBV18; 10 bases are shared with TRBD1. Losses at the gene ends were 3 bases for V and 10 bases for J; bases not matched to a gene: 3. This CDR3 contains 13 residues. CDR1 is KGHSH and CDR2 is LQKENI in the germline V gene. Full variable domain (outside the CDR3, taken from reference TRBV18 and TRBJ2-1): NAGVMQNPRHLVRRRGQEARLRCSPMKGHSHVYWYRQLPEEGLKFMVYLQKENIIDESGMPKERFSAEFPKEGPSILRIQQVVRGDSAAYFCASSPTGGGEQFFGPGTRLTVL.

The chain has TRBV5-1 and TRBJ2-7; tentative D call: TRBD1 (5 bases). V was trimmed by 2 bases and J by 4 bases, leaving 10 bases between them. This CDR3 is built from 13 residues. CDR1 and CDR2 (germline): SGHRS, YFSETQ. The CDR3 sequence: CASSFGRVYEQYF. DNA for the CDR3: TGCGCCAGCAGCTTCGGCAGGGTGTACGAGCAGTACTTC.

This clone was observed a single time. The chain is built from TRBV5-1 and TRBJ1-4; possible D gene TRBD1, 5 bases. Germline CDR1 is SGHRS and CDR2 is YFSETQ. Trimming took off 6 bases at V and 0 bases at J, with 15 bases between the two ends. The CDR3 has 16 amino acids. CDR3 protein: CASKAGTLATNEKLFF. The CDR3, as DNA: TGCGCCAGCAAAGCAGGGACGTTAGCAACTAATGAAAAACTGTTTTTT.

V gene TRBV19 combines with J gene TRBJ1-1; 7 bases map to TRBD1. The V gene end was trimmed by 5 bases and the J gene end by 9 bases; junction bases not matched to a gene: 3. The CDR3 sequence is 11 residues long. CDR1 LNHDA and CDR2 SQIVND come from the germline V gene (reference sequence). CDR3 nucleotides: TGTGCCAGTAGTTTGGGACAGAAAGCTTTCTTT. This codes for CASSLGQKAFF. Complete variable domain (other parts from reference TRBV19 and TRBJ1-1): DGGITQSPKYLFRKEGQNVTLSCEQNLNHDAMYWYRQDPGQGLRLIYYSQIVNDFQKGDIAEGYSVSREKKESFPLTVTSAQKNPTAFYLCASSLGQKAFFGQGTRLTVV.

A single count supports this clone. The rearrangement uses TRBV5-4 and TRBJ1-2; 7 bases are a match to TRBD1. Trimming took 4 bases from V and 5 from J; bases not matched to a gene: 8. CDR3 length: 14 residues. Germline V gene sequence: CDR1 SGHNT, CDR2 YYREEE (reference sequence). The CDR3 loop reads CASSDQGGRYGYTF. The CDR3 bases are TGTGCCAGCAGCGATCAGGGGGGGAGGTATGGCTACACCTTC.

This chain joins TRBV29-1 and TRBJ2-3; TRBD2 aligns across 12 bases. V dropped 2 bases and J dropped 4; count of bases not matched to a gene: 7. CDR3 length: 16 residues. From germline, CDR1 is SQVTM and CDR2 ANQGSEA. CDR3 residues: CSVEFTSGGQPDTQYF. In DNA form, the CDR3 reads TGCAGCGTTGAATTCACTAGCGGGGGGCAACCAGATACGCAGTATTTT.